These T cell receptor beta chains were read from a single sample in a study of T cells expressing NK-cell markers. TCRdb derives one entry per CDR3 protein from the 5' RACE reads, leaving out DNA. Its listing shows around 180,000 distinct CDR3 sequences. The sample taken for sequencing was blood T cells: a sorted CD56 or NKG2C T cell subset, CD4+ or CD8+ T cells, or bulk PBMC T cells (not recorded which). The origin of the receptors is a man aged 18-70 years in good health. CDR3s include the opening cysteine and the closing phenylalanine or tryptophan. Fields, in order: J gene, V gene, CDR3 protein.

TRBJ2-7	TRBV15	CATSRDSVVAGALGYEQYF
TRBJ1-5	TRBV7-8	CASSLGTQYSNQPQHF
TRBJ2-2	TRBV7-8	CASSFSGATGELFF
TRBJ2-7	TRBV7-9	CASSYTGDTYEQYF
TRBJ2-7	TRBV6-1	CASSDRPRTANYEQYF
TRBJ1-5	TRBV12-3/TRBV12-4	CASSPLDQPQHF
TRBJ2-1	TRBV5-6	CASSLEHPRTGSYNEQFF
TRBJ2-5	TRBV7-8	CASSLDPGQPETQYF
TRBJ2-7	TRBV5-6	CASSSYFRDNSYEQYF
TRBJ2-1	TRBV7-6	CASSPQGLLAGGTSYNEQFF
TRBJ2-1	TRBV20-1	CRCRSCCASVYNEQFF
TRBJ1-2	TRBV10-3	CAISDSRVDGYTF
TRBJ1-1	TRBV12-3/TRBV12-4	CASSSSGGWDTEAFF
TRBJ2-5	TRBV7-9	CASSLGLMGLPGETQYF
TRBJ2-3	TRBV20-1	CSADAGTLTDTQYF
TRBJ1-4	TRBV7-9	CASSLATEFNEKLFF
TRBJ2-5	TRBV13	CASSFRAGEEETQYF
TRBJ1-2	TRBV29-1	CSAPGEDGYTF
TRBJ2-3	TRBV30	CACNLAGASTDTQYF
TRBJ2-7	TRBV7-8	CASRLDRGLYEQYF
TRBJ2-2	TRBV6-5	CASSYSPVAPNTGELFF
TRBJ2-3	TRBV15	CATSRTAGTTDTQYF
TRBJ2-3	TRBV2	CASSDMRGAPSTDTQYF
TRBJ2-1	TRBV6-1	CASSPRGSLGANEQFF
TRBJ1-5	TRBV16	CASSQPSNQPQHF
TRBJ2-5	TRBV28	CASSVAVRSLQETQYF
TRBJ1-1	TRBV14	CASEGRNTEAFF
TRBJ1-5	TRBV18	CASSPKGQGNNQPQHF
TRBJ2-1	TRBV9	CASSVYSGGDNEQFF
TRBJ1-6	TRBV12-3/TRBV12-4	CASSLETPQLFALHF
TRBJ2-3	TRBV28	CASSTSHRERTDTQYF
TRBJ2-1	TRBV4-2	CASSQVVSGATTRQFF
TRBJ2-3	TRBV20-1	CSANRARENTQYF
TRBJ2-5	TRBV3-1	CASSQDPRDGRRTQYF
TRBJ2-1	TRBV11-3	CASSPRQGRGNEQFF
TRBJ2-7	TRBV2	CASRGLAGTSYEQYF
TRBJ1-1	TRBV20-1	CSAPTPGRENTEAFF
TRBJ1-2	TRBV7-8	CASSLGTAYGYTF
TRBJ2-3	TRBV14	CASSQDYGTGISYF
TRBJ2-7	TRBV20-1	CSARGEGLAGEQYF
TRBJ1-6	TRBV5-6	CASSLGTRSPLHF
TRBJ2-7	TRBV3-1	CASSPGGVSYEQYF
TRBJ1-6	TRBV4-2	CASSQAGGRSSYNSPLHF